This TCR beta chain emerged from a study of blood T cells in healthy people across ages. Study-level points and caveats: No conclusive comparison of naive versus antigen-experienced cells was possible with unsorted PBMCs. Possibly, changes in expanded clonotypes were confounded because donor CMV status was unknown. Per million T cells, TCR beta diversity dropped roughly linearly as age increased.

This clonotype was counted only a few times. Its antigen is undetermined. The CDR3 runs 12 residues. Germline-derived CDR1 and CDR2 are SNHLY and FYNNEI. Trimming left V 2 bases short and J 3 bases short, with 4 bases between. Through a sample-barcoded 5' primer and a J-beta primer mix, a second PCR was run for roughly 7 to 11 cycles. Each cDNA molecule carried a tag from a template-switch adaptor that contained 12 random nucleotides. A single record per CDR3 protein comes from TCRdb applying MiXCR to the 5' RACE reads. The table records 750,000 to 950,000 distinct CDR3 sequences, 40% to 65% of them present only once.

What was sequenced was blood. The chain employs TRBV2 and TRBJ2-5; the D is unclear. The TCR comes from a man aged 80 or over in good health. DNA of the CDR3: TGTGCCAGCAGTGAACTAGAAGAGACCCAGTACTTC. It translates to CASSELEETQYF.